Listed below are T cell receptor beta chains from one sample, sequenced in a study of naive and memory T cell subsets. From the 5' RACE reads, TCRdb called clonotypes with MiXCR, one entry per CDR3 protein. In the table there are more than 60,000 distinct CDR3 sequences, approximately 8% of which are singletons. These receptors were collected from a female donor in good health. Both conserved end residues are part of each CDR3. D genes are given only for firm matches. The listing skips clone size in some rows; elsewhere it reads once, few, many or a size class.

>NA|NA|TRBV7-3|TRBJ2-1
CASSLVFSPNEQFF
TGTGCCAGCAGCTTAGTTTTCTCTCCCAATGAGCAGTTCTTC
>few|NA|TRBV11-3|TRBJ2-3
CASSSALGSTDTQYF
TGTGCCAGCAGCTCCGCGCTGGGATCGACAGATACGCAGTATTTT
>many|NA|TRBV12-3/TRBV12-4|TRBJ1-5
CASSPSAAASNQPQHF
TGTGCCAGCTCCCCAAGCGCGGCAGCTAGCAATCAGCCCCAGCATTTT
>few|NA|TRBV7-6|TRBJ2-3
CASKLLGLSTDTQYF
TGTGCCAGCAAATTGCTGGGCCTGAGCACAGATACGCAGTATTTT
>many|TRBD1|TRBV20-1|TRBJ2-1
CSARTAGQGISNEQFF
TGCAGTGCTAGAACCGCGGGACAGGGAATTAGCAATGAGCAGTTCTTC
>many|TRBD1|TRBV2|TRBJ1-6
CASRVTGDSPLHF
TGTGCCAGCAGAGTAACAGGGGACTCACCCCTCCACTTT
>NA|TRBD2|TRBV11-2|TRBJ2-2
CASSPPGLAGKNTGELFF
TGTGCCAGCAGCCCGCCGGGACTAGCGGGGAAGAACACCGGGGAGCTGTTTTTT
>many|NA|TRBV30|TRBJ2-7
CAWRAFLGAYEQYF
TGTGCCTGGAGGGCCTTTCTGGGGGCCTACGAGCAGTACTTC
>NA|TRBD2|TRBV9|TRBJ2-3
CASSTIAGLSNTQYF
TGTGCCAGCAGCACAATAGCGGGCCTATCAAATACGCAGTATTTT
>many|TRBD1|TRBV29-1|TRBJ2-3
CSVERWDRSTDTQYF
TGCAGCGTTGAAAGATGGGACAGGAGCACAGATACGCAGTATTTT
>many|NA|TRBV12-3/TRBV12-4|TRBJ1-1
CASSLSATEAFF
TGTGCCAGCAGTTTATCTGCCACTGAAGCTTTCTTT
>few|NA|TRBV19|TRBJ2-3
CASSRGLADTQYF
TGTGCCAGTAGCCGAGGGTTGGCAGATACGCAGTATTTT
>NA|TRBD1|TRBV2|TRBJ2-2
CASSAGQVRTGELFF
TGTGCCAGCAGTGCCGGACAGGTCCGAACCGGGGAGCTGTTTTTT
>NA|TRBD2|TRBV30|TRBJ2-7
CAWKGLANEQYF
TGTGCCTGGAAGGGACTAGCAAACGAGCAGTACTTC
>many|NA|TRBV12-3/TRBV12-4|TRBJ1-1
CASSSEGYTEAFF
TGTGCCAGCAGTTCTGAGGGGTACACTGAAGCTTTCTTT
>NA|TRBD2|TRBV13|TRBJ2-5
CASREAGGLETQYF
TGTGCCAGCAGGGAAGCGGGAGGACTAGAGACCCAGTACTTC
>few|NA|TRBV19|TRBJ2-1
CASSMWRELGAYNEQFF
TGTGCCAGTAGTATGTGGCGGGAACTCGGGGCCTACAATGAGCAGTTCTTC
>few|NA|TRBV9|TRBJ1-4
CASSVEGWAQGGKLFF
TGTGCCAGCAGCGTAGAGGGATGGGCCCAGGGCGGAAAACTGTTTTTT
>many|TRBD1|TRBV28|TRBJ1-5
CASSLLRQGSNNQPQHF
TGTGCCAGCAGTTTGTTGAGACAGGGGTCTAACAATCAGCCCCAGCATTTT
>NA|TRBD1|TRBV10-2|TRBJ1-1
CASRGGRTGNTEAFF
TGCGCCAGCAGGGGAGGGAGGACAGGGAACACTGAAGCTTTCTTT
>many|TRBD1|TRBV28|TRBJ1-4
CASSLAGTGHNNEKLFF
TGTGCCAGCAGCCTAGCCGGGACAGGGCACAATAATGAAAAACTGTTTTTT
>NA|TRBD1|TRBV19|TRBJ1-2
CASNAKTGGSRGYTF
TGTGCCAGTAACGCCAAGACAGGGGGAAGTCGAGGCTACACCTTC
>many|NA|TRBV6-2/TRBV6-3|TRBJ2-3
CASSLISRLSTDTQYF
TGTGCCAGCAGCCTTATATCTAGACTCAGCACAGATACGCAGTATTTT
>many|TRBD1|TRBV30|TRBJ1-2
CAWRAQGADGYTF
TGTGCCTGGAGAGCACAGGGGGCAGATGGCTACACCTTC
>many|TRBD1|TRBV2|TRBJ1-3
CASSEIGGGAGNTIYF
TGTGCCAGCAGTGAAATAGGAGGGGGCGCTGGAAACACCATATATTTT
>few|NA|TRBV7-2|TRBJ1-1
CASRKGGNTEAFF
TGTGCCAGCAGGAAGGGAGGGAACACTGAAGCTTTCTTT
>few|NA|TRBV5-1|TRBJ2-4
CASSWDDLLAKNIQYF
TGCGCCAGCAGCTGGGACGACCTTCTAGCCAAAAACATTCAGTACTTC
>few|TRBD2|TRBV6-1|TRBJ2-3
CASSEKRGGADTQYF
TGTGCCAGCAGTGAAAAGCGGGGGGGCGCAGATACGCAGTATTTT
>NA|NA|TRBV29-1|TRBJ1-1
CSVGFRGAGAEAFF
TGCAGCGTGGGCTTTCGGGGGGCAGGCGCTGAAGCTTTCTTT
>few|NA|TRBV5-4|TRBJ2-1
CASSLGLLDEQFF
TGTGCCAGCAGTCTAGGACTGTTGGATGAGCAGTTCTTC
>few|NA|TRBV12-3/TRBV12-4|TRBJ2-1
CASSFWMERANNEQFF
TGTGCCAGCAGTTTCTGGATGGAGCGGGCCAACAATGAGCAGTTCTTC
>NA|NA|TRBV5-6|TRBJ1-2
CASSLLGPGLYGYTF
TGTGCCAGCAGCTTGTTGGGTCCTGGTCTCTATGGCTACACCTTC
>few|NA|TRBV5-1|TRBJ2-7
CASSLDQYEQYF
TGCGCCAGCAGCTTGGACCAATACGAGCAGTACTTC
>NA|TRBD2|TRBV10-3|TRBJ2-5
CAISELAGGETQYF
TGTGCCATCAGTGAGCTAGCGGGAGGAGAGACCCAGTACTTC
>NA|TRBD2|TRBV10-2|TRBJ2-3
CASSWTSESTDTQYF
TGCGCCAGCAGTTGGACTAGCGAGAGCACAGATACGCAGTATTTT
>few|TRBD1|TRBV5-1|TRBJ1-5
CASSLTGGEGGQPQHF
TGCGCCAGCAGCTTGACAGGGGGCGAGGGTGGTCAGCCCCAGCATTTT
>many|TRBD1|TRBV20-1|TRBJ1-1
CSADRPGQGRSRVEAFF
TGCAGTGCCGATAGACCGGGACAGGGGCGATCAAGGGTTGAAGCTTTCTTT
>many|TRBD1|TRBV2|TRBJ1-2
CASSAGTGAINYGYTF
TGTGCCAGCAGCGCCGGGACAGGGGCGATTAACTATGGCTACACCTTC
>few|TRBD1|TRBV7-3|TRBJ1-6
CASSLQGQINSPLHF
TGTGCCAGCAGCCTACAGGGACAGATAAATTCACCCCTCCACTTT
>many|TRBD2|TRBV11-2|TRBJ2-1
CASSLTSGVYNEQFF
TGTGCCAGCAGCTTAACCAGCGGGGTTTACAATGAGCAGTTCTTC
>many|TRBD1|TRBV19|TRBJ2-6
CASSIRPPGQVDSGANVLTF
TGTGCCAGTAGTATCAGGCCACCGGGACAGGTGGACTCTGGGGCCAACGTCCTGACTTTC